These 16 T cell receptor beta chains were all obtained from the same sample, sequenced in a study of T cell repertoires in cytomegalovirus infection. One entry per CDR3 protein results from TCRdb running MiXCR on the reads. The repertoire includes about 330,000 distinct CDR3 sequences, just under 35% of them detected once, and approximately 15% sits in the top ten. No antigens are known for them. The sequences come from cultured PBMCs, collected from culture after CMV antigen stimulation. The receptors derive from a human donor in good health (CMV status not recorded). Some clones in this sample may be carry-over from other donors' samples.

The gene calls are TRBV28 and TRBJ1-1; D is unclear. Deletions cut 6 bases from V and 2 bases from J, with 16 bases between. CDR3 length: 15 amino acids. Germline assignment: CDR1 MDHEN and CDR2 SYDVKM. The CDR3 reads CASSPRHISNTEAFF. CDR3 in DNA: TGTGCCAGCAGCCCTAGACATATTAGCAACACTGAAGCTTTCTTT. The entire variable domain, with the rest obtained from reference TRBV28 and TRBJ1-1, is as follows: DVKVTQSSRYLVKRTGEKVFLECVQDMDHENMFWYRQDPGLGLRLIYFSYDVKMKEKGDIPEGYSVSREKKERFSLILESASTNQTSMYLCASSPRHISNTEAFFGQGTRLTVV.

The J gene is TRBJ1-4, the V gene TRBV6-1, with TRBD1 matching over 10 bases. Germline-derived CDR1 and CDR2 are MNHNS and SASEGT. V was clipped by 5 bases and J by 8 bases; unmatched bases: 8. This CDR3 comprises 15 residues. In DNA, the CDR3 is TGTGCCAGCAGTCCTCCGGGACAGGGGAGGGAAAAACTGTTTTTT. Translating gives CASSPPGQGREKLFF.

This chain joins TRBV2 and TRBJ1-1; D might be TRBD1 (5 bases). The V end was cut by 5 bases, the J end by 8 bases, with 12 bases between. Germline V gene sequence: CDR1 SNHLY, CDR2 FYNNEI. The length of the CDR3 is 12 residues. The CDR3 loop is CASSKGTGEAFF. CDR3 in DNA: TGTGCCAGCAGTAAGGGCACAGGCGAAGCTTTCTTT.

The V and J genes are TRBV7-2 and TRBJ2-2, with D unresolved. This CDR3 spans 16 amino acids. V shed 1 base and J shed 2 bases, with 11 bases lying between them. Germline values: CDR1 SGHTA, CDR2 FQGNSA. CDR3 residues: CASSLGAPHNTGELFF. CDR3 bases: TGTGCCAGCAGCTTAGGGGCGCCACATAACACCGGGGAGCTGTTTTTT.

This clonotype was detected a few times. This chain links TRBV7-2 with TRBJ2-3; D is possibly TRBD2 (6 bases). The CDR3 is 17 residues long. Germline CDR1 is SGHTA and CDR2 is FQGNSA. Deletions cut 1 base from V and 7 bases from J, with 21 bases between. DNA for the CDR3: TGTGCCAGCAGCTTAGGATTAGCGGAGACCCTGTGGAATACGCAGTATTTT. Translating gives CASSLGLAETLWNTQYF.

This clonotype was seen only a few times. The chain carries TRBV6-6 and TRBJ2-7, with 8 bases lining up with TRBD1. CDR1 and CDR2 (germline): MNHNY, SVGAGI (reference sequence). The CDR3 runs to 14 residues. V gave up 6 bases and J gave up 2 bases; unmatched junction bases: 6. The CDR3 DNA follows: TGTGCCAGCAGGAGGGACAGGTTCGCCTACGAGCAGTACGTC. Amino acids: CASRRDRFAYEQYV.

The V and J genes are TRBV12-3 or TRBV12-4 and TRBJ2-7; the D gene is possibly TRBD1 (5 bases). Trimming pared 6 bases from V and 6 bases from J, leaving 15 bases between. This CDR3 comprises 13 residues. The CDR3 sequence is CASSPNQGSEQYF. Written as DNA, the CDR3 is TGTGCCAGCAGCCCAAACCAGGGAAGCGAGCAGTACTTC.

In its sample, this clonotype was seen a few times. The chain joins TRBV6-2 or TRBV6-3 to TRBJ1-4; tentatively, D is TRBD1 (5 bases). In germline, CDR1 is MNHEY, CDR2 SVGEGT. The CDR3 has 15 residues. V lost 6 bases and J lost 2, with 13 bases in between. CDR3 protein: CASRRGGDTNEKLFF. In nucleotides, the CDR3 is TGTGCCAGCAGAAGAGGAGGGGACACTAATGAAAAACTGTTTTTT.

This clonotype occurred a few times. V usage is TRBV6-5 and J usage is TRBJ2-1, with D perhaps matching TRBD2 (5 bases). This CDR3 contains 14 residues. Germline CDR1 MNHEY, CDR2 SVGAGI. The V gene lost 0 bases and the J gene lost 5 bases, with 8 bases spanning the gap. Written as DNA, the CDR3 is TGTGCCAGCAGTTACTCGGGAGTACACAATGAGCAGTTCTTC. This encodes CASSYSGVHNEQFF.

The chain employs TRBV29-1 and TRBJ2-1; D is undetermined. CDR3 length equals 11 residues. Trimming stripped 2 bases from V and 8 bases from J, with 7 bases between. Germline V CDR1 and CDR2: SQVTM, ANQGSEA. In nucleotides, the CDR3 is TGCAGCGTTGAAATTTTCGATGAGCAGTTCTTC. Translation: CSVEIFDEQFF.

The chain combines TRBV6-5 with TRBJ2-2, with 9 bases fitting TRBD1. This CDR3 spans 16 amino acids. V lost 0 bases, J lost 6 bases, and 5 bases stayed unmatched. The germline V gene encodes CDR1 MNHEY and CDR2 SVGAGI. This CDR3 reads CASSYSAGQGAGELFF. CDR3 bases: TGTGCCAGCAGTTACTCGGCGGGACAGGGAGCCGGGGAGCTGTTTTTT.

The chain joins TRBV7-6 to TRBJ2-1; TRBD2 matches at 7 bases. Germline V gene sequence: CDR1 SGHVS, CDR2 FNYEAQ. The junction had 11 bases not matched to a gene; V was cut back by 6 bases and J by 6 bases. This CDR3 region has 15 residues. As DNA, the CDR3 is TGTGCCAGCAGTCAGGCGGGAGATTGGGGCAATGAGCAGTTCTTC. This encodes CASSQAGDWGNEQFF.

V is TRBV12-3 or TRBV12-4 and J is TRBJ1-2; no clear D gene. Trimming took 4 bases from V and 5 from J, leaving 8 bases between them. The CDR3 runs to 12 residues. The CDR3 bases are TGTGCCAGCAGTTCCACGGCGTATGGCTACACCTTC. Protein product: CASSSTAYGYTF.

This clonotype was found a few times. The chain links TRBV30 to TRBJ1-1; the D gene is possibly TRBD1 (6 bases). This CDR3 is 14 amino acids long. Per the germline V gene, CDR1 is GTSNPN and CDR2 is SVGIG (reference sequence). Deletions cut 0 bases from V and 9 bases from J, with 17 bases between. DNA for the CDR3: TGTGCCTGGAGTGTATCGTCGGGGGCGTATAAAGCTTTCTTT. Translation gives CAWSVSSGAYKAFF.

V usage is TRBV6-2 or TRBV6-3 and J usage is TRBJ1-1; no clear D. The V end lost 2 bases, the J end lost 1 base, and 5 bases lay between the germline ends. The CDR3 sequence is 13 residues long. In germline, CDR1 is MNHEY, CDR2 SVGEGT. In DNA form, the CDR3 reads TGTGCCAGCAGTTACCTATGGAACACTGAAGCTTTCTTT. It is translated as CASSYLWNTEAFF.

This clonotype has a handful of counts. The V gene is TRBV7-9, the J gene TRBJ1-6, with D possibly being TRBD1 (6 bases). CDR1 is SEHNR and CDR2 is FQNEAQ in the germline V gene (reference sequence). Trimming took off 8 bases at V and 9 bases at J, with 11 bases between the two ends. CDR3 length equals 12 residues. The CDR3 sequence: CASPRGVSPLHF. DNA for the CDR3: TGTGCCAGCCCGAGGGGGGTTTCACCCCTCCACTTT. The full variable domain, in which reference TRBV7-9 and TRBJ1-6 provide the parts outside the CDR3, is DTGVSQNPRHKITKRGQNVTFRCDPISEHNRLYWYRQTLGQGPEFLTYFQNEAQLEKSRLLSDRFSAERPKGSFSTLEIQRTEQGDSAMYLCASPRGVSPLHFGNGTRLTVT.